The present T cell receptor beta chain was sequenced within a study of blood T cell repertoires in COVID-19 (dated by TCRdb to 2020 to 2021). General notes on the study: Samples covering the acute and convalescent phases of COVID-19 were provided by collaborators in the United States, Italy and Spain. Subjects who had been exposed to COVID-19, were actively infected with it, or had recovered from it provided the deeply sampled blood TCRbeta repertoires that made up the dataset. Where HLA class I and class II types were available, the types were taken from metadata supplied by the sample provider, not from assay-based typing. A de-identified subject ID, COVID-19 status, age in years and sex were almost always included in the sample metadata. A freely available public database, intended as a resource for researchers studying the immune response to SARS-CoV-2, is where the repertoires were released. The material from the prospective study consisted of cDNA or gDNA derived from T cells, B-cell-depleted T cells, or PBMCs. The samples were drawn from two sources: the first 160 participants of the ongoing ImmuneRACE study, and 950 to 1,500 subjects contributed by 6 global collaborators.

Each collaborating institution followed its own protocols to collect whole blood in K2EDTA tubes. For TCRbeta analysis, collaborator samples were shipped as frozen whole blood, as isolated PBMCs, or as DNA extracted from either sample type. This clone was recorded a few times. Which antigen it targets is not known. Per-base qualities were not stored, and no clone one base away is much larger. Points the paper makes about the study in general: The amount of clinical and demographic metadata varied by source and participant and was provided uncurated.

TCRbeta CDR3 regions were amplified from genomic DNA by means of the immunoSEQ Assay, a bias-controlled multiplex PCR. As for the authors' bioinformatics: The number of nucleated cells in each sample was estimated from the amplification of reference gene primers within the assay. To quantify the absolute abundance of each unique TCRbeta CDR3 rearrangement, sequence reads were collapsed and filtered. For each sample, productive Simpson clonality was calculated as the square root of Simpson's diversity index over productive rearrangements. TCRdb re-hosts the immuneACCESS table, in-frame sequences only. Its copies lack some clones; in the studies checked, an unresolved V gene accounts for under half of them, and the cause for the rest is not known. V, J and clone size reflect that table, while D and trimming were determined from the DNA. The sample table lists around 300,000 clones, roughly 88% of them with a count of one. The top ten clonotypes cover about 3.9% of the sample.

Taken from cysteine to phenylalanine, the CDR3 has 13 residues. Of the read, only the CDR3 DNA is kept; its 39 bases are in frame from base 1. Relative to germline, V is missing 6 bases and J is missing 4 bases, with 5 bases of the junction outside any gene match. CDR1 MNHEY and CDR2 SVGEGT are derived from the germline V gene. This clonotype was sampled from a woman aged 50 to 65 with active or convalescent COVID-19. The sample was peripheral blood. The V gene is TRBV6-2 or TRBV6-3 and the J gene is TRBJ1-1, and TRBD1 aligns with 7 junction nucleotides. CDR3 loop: CASSATGATEAFF. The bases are TGTGCCAGCAGCGCAACAGGGGCCACTGAAGCTTTCTTT.